This T cell receptor beta chain was captured in a study of cytomegalovirus exposure and HLA in healthy donors. Study summary: Out of about 190 million T cells, an earlier analysis found some 120 million unique TCR beta sequences in total.

About this clone: The antigen is undetermined.

Study findings and constraints: A few V segments could not be told apart, such as TRBV6-2 and TRBV6-3, and were left out. Donor immune exposure was known only as CMV serostatus.

The study ran its PCR with 60 Vbeta and 13 Jbeta primers. Profiled with immunoSEQ multiplex PCR; TCRdb holds only in-frame clones, not every one. The sample records fewer than 200,000 clones, 75% to 85% being singletons. Germline V gene sequence: CDR1 MNHEY, CDR2 SMNVEV (reference sequence). The CDR3 is 14 amino acids. Trimming left V 3 bases short and J 3 bases short, with 11 bases between. Input material: PBMCs. The chain carries TRBV27 and TRBJ1-1; D might be TRBD1 (6 bases). The TCR sequence derives from a woman aged 25-40 years in good health and CMV-seropositive. The CDR3 here is CASSFGEGDTEAFF. DNA for the CDR3: TGTGCCAGCAGTTTTGGGGAGGGGGACACTGAAGCTTTCTTT.